This TCR beta chain was retrieved from a study of cytomegalovirus exposure and HLA in healthy donors. There are 15 residues in the CDR3. Germline lookup yields CDR1 SGHTA and CDR2 FQGNSA. V shed 1 base, J shed 4 bases, and the junction held 5 bases outside the gene matches. Points on this clone: Its target is unknown.

Primers for the PCR totalled 60 Vbeta and 13 Jbeta. This table comes from immunoSEQ multiplex PCR, and its TCRdb copy is limited to in-frame clones, with some not included. Seen here are 180,000 or so clones, approximately 84% observed once, and the top ten hold less than 3.5%. Study-wide points: There was a cluster of highly shared sequence variants that was likely a sequencing artifact. V segments that were indistinguishable, TRBV6-2 and TRBV6-3 among them, were omitted from analysis. In a later analysis, compared with equally common non-associated chains, HLA-associated beta chains were more expanded. According to the study, 150 to 200 TCR beta chains were cytomegalovirus-associated.

The rearrangement links TRBV7-2 to TRBJ2-5; the match to TRBD2 covers 8 bases. The receptor comes from a female donor in good health and CMV-seronegative. Sequenced material: PBMCs. CDR3: CASSLESSGRETQYF. The DNA for the CDR3 is TGTGCCAGCAGCTTAGAGTCTAGCGGGCGAGAGACCCAGTACTTC.